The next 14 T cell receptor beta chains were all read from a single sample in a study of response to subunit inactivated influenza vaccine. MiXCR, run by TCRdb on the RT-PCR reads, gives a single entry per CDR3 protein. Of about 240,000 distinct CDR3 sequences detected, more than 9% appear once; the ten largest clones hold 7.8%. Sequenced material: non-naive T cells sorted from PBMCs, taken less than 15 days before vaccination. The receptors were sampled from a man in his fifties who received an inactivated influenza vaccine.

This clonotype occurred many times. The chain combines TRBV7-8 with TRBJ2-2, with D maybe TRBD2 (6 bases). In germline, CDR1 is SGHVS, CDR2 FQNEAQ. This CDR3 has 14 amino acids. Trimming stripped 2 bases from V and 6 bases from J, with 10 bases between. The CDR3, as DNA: TGTGCCAGCAGCTTAAAGTGGGAGGCCGGGGAGCTGTTTTTT. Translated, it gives CASSLKWEAGELFF.

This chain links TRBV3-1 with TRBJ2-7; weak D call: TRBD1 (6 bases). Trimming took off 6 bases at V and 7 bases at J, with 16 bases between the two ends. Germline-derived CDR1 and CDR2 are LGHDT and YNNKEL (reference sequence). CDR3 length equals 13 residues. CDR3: CASRQGISGEQYF. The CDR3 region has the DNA TGTGCCAGCAGGCAGGGGATCTCGGGGGAGCAGTACTTC.

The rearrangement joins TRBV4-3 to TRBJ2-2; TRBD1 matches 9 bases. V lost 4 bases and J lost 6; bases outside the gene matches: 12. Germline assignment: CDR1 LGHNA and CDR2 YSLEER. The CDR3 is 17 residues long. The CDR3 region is CASSLFTGGAGSGELFF. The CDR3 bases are TGCGCCAGCAGCCTATTCACAGGGGGCGCTGGGTCCGGGGAGCTGTTTTTT.

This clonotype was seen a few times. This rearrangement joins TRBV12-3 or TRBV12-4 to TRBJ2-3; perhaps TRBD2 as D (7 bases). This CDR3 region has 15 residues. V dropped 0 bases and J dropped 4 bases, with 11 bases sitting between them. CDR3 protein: CASSLAGGQADTQYF. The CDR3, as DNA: TGTGCCAGCAGTTTAGCGGGGGGGCAGGCAGATACGCAGTATTTT.

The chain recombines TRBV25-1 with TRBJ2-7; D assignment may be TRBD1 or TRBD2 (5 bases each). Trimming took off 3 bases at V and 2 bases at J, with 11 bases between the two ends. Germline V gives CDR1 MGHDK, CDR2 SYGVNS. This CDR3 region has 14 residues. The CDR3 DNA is TGTGCCAGCAGTGATCGGGACCAGACCTACGAGCAGTACTTC. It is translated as CASSDRDQTYEQYF.

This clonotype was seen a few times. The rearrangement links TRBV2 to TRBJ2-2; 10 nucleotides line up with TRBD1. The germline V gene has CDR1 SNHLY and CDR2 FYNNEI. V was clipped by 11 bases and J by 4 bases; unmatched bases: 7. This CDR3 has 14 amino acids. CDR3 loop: CAGRQGASTGELFF. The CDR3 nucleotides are TGTGCCGGAAGACAGGGGGCGAGCACCGGGGAGCTGTTTTTT.

CDR3 DNA: TGTGCCAGCAGCGTCCCTAGCGGGAGGGTCACCTACAATGAGCAGTTCTTC. Amino acid sequence: CASSVPSGRVTYNEQFF. The chain uses TRBV9 and TRBJ2-1; TRBD2 matches 12 bases. The CDR3 loop spans 17 amino acids. Per germline, CDR1 SGDLS and CDR2 YYNGEE. V shed 2 bases and J 2 bases; nucleotides not matched to a gene: 5.

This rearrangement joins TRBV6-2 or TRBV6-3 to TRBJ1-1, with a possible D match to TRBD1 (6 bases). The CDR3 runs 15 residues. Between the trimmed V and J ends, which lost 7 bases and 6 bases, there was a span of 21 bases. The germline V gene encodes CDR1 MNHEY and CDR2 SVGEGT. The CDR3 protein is CASKGEDRPHAEAFF. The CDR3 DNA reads TGTGCCAGCAAAGGGGAAGACAGGCCCCACGCTGAAGCTTTCTTT.

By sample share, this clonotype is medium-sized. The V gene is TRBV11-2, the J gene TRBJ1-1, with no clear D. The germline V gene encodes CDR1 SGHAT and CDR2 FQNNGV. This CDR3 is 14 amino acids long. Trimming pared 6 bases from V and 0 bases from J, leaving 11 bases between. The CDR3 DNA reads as TGTGCCAGCAGTCGGACCCCTTTGAACACTGAAGCTTTCTTT. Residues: CASSRTPLNTEAFF.

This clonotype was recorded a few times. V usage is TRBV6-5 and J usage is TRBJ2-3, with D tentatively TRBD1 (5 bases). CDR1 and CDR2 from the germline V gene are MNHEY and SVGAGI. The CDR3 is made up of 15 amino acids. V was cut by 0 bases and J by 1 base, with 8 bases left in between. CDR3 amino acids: CASSYSGRGTDTQYF. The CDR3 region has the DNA TGTGCCAGCAGTTACTCGGGCAGGGGCACAGATACGCAGTATTTT.

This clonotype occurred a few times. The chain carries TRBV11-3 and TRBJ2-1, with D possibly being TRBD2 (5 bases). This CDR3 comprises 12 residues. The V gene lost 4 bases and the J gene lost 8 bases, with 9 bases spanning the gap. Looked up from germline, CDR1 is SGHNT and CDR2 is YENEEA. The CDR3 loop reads CASSSDGDEQFF. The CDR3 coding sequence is TGTGCCAGCAGCTCGGACGGGGATGAGCAGTTCTTC.

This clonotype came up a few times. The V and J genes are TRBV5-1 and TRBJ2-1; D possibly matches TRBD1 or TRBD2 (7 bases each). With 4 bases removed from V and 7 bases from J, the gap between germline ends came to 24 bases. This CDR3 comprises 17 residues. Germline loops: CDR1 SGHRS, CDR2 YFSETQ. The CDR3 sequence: CASSPWEGAKIGNEQFF. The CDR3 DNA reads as TGCGCCAGCAGCCCATGGGAGGGGGCCAAGATAGGGAATGAGCAGTTCTTC.

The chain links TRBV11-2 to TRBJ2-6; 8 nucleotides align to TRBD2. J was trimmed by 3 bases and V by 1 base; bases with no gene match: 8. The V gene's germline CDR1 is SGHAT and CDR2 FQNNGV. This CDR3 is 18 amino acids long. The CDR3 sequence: CASSLVSGIGGGANVLTF. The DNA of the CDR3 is TGTGCCAGCAGCTTAGTTAGCGGGATAGGCGGTGGGGCCAACGTCCTGACTTTC.

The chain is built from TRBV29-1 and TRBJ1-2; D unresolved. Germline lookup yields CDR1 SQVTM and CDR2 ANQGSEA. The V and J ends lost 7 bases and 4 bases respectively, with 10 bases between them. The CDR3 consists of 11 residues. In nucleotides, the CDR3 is TGCAGCGCCTCAGACTCCTATGGCTACACCTTC. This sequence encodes CSASDSYGYTF.